This T cell receptor (beta chain) is from a study of blood T cell repertoires in COVID-19. Here immunoSEQ multiplex PCR was the method, and the copy in TCRdb shows in-frame clones only, minus some. The sample lists 250,000 to 300,000 clones, 82% occurring once. V shed 0 bases and J shed 5 bases, with 10 bases lying between them. Germline V gene data show CDR1 as MNHEY and CDR2 as SVGAGI. The CDR3 loop spans 14 amino acids. The V and J genes are TRBV6-5 and TRBJ1-2; D uncertain. This clonotype was sampled from a middle-aged man who had been exposed to COVID-19. What was sequenced was PBMCs or T cells enriched from blood (not recorded which). CDR3 sequence reads: CASSYSRRGYGYTF. The CDR3 region has the DNA TGTGCCAGCAGTTACTCGAGGCGGGGTTATGGCTACACCTTC.